The source of this T cell receptor beta chain is a study of T cells in Graves' hyperthyroidism and ophthalmopathy. Regarding the study as a whole: Ophthalmopathy was distinguished from stable hyperthyroidism by 13 V-J signatures. For ophthalmopathy, model prediction preceded onset by a median around 7 months.

The CDR3 loop spans 14 amino acids. Between the trimmed V and J ends, which lost 6 bases and 4 bases, there was a span of 15 bases. Germline values: CDR1 SGHTA, CDR2 FQGNSA. On this clonotype itself: The antigen remains undetermined. A much larger clonotype is one base distant, so this may be a read error.

There were TCR beta CDR3 regions amplified from RNA transcripts. When the TCR CDR3 underwent first-round RT-PCR, the HTBI primer set was used. TCRdb recomputed calls from the multiplex PCR reads with MiXCR, one row per CDR3 protein. The sample comprises about 500,000 distinct CDR3 sequences, roughly a sixth of which are singletons, and approximately 32% rests with the top ten. Disease duration was under 3 months in the ophthalmopathy patients, who also had a Clinical Activity Score of at least 3 and a NOSPECS grade of at least 4. Uncontrolled infections, other autoimmune diseases, pregnancy or lactation led to exclusion of patients.

The sample was blood. The chain uses TRBV7-2 and TRBJ2-5; D may be TRBD1 (5 bases). The receptor was isolated from a woman in her 30s with Graves' ophthalmopathy. The CDR3 spells CASSSTYRRETQYF. The CDR3, as DNA: TGTGCCAGCAGTTCTACCTACAGGAGAGAGACCCAGTACTTC. The whole variable domain, filled in from reference TRBV7-2 and TRBJ2-5, reads GAGVSQSPSNKVTEKGKDVELRCDPISGHTALYWYRQSLGQGLEFLIYFQGNSAPDKSGLPSDRFSAERTGGSVSTLTIQRTQQEDSAVYLCASSSTYRRETQYFGPGTRLLVL.